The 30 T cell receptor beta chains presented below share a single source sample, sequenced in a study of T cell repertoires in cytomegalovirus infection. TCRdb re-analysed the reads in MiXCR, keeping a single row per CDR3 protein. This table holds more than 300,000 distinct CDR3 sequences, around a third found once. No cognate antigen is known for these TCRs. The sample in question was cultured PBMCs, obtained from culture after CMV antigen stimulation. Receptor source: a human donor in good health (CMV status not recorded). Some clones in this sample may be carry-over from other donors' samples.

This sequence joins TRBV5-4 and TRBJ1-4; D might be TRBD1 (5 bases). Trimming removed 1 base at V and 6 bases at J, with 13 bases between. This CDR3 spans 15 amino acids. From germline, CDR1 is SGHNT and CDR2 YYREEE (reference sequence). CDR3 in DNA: TGTGCCAGCAGCTTGCCGCAGGGCGGCGATGAAAAACTGTTTTTT. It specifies CASSLPQGGDEKLFF.

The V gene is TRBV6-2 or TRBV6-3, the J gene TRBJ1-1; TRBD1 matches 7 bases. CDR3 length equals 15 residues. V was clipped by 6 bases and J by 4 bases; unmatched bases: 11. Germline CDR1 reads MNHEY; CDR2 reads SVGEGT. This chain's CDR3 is CASRESGQLSTEAFF. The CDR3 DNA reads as TGTGCCAGCAGAGAATCGGGACAGTTAAGCACTGAAGCTTTCTTT.

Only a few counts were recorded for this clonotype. CDR3 bases: TGTGCCAGCAGTTTTATGGTAGCGGGAGGTGGAGATACGCAGTATTTT. Translating it yields CASSFMVAGGGDTQYF. The V call is TRBV12-3 or TRBV12-4, the J call TRBJ2-3; 10 positions match TRBD2. The CDR3 length is 16 residues. The V gene end was trimmed by 3 bases and the J gene end by 5 bases; junction bases not matched to a gene: 8.

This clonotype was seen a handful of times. The CDR3 region is CASRTWGGGPLGEQFF. The CDR3 nucleotides read TGTGCCAGCAGGACGTGGGGGGGAGGGCCTTTGGGTGAGCAGTTCTTC. The chain employs TRBV7-2 and TRBJ2-1, with 7 positions matching TRBD2. The CDR3 loop spans 16 amino acids. Germline assignment: CDR1 SGHTA and CDR2 FQGNSA. With V trimmed by 6 bases and J by 9 bases, 17 bases remained unmatched.

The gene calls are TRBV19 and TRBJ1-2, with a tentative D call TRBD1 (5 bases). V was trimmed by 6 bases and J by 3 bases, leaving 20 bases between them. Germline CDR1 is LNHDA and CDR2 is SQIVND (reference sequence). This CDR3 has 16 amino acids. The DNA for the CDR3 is TGTGCCAGTAGGAATAATGGGGACTATTTATACTATGGCTACACCTTC. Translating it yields CASRNNGDYLYYGYTF.

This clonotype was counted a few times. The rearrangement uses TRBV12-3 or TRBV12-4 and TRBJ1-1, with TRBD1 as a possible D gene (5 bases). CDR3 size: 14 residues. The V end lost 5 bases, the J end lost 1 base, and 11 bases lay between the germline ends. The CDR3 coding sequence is TGTGCCAGCAGTGGACATTTTGAGAACACTGAAGCTTTCTTT. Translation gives CASSGHFENTEAFF.

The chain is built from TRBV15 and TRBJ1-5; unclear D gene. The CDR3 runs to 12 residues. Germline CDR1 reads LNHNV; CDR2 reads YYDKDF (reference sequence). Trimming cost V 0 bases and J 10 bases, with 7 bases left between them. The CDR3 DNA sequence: TGTGCCACCAGCAGAGATGTCCCCCCCCAGCATTTT. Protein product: CATSRDVPPQHF.

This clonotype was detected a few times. DNA for the CDR3: TGTGCCAGCAGCCCGGCGGCCGTTAACTATGGCTACACCTTC. Translating it yields CASSPAAVNYGYTF. J is TRBJ1-2 and V is TRBV7-2; D unclear. From germline, CDR1 is SGHTA and CDR2 FQGNSA. The ends were cut back, 5 bases at V and 1 base at J, with 11 bases in the middle. The CDR3 has 14 amino acids. The full variable domain, with the rest looked up from reference TRBV7-2 and TRBJ1-2, is GAGVSQSPSNKVTEKGKDVELRCDPISGHTALYWYRQSLGQGLEFLIYFQGNSAPDKSGLPSDRFSAERTGGSVSTLTIQRTQQEDSAVYLCASSPAAVNYGYTFGSGTRLTVV.

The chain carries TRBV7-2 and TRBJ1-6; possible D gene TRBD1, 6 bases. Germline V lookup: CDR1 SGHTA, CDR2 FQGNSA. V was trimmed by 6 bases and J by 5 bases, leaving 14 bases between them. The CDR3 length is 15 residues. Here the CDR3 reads CASRFLRTDNSPLHF. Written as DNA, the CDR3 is TGTGCCAGCAGGTTTCTGCGGACAGATAATTCACCCCTCCACTTT.

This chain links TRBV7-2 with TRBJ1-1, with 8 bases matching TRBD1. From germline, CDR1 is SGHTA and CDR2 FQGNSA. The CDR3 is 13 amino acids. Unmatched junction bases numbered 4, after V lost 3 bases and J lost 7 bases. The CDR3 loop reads CASSFAGGIEAFF. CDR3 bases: TGTGCCAGCAGCTTCGCAGGGGGCATTGAAGCTTTCTTT.

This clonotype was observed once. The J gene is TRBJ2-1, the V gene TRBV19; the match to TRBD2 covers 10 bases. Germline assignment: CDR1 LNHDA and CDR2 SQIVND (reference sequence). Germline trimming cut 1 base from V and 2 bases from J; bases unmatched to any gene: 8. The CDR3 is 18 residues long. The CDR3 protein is CASSIVGVAGGPYNEQFF. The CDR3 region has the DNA TGTGCCAGTAGTATAGTAGGGGTAGCGGGAGGACCCTACAATGAGCAGTTCTTC.

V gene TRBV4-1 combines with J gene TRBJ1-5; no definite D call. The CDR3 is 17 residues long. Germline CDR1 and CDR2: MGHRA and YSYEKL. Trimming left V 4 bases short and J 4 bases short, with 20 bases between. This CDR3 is CASSPFGDFRVNQPQHF. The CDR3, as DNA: TGCGCCAGCAGCCCTTTCGGGGATTTTAGGGTAAATCAGCCCCAGCATTTT.

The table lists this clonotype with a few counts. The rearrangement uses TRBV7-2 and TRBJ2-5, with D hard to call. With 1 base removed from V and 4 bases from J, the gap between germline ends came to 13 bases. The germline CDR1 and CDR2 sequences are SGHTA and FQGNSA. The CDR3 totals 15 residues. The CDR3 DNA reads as TGTGCCAGCAGCTTAGGCTTCGTGGGTAGAGAGACCCAGTACTTC. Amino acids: CASSLGFVGRETQYF.

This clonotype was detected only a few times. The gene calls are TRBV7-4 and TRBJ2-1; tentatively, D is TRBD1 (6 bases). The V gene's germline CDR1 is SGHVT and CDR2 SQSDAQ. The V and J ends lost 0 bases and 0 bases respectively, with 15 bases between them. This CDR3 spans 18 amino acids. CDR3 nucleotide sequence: TGTGCCAGCAGCTTAGCCCCCTACAGGGCCAGCTCCTACAATGAGCAGTTCTTC. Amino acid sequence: CASSLAPYRASSYNEQFF.

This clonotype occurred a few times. The CDR3 sequence is CASSLGLGGAEGYTF. DNA of the CDR3: TGTGCCAGCAGCTTAGGTCTAGGGGGCGCAGAGGGCTACACCTTC. This chain connects TRBV7-2 to TRBJ1-2; 7 nucleotides match TRBD1. In germline, CDR1 is SGHTA, CDR2 FQGNSA. The CDR3 contains 15 residues. Unmatched junction bases numbered 10, after V lost 1 base and J lost 8 bases. Full variable domain (outside the CDR3, taken from reference TRBV7-2 and TRBJ1-2): GAGVSQSPSNKVTEKGKDVELRCDPISGHTALYWYRQSLGQGLEFLIYFQGNSAPDKSGLPSDRFSAERTGGSVSTLTIQRTQQEDSAVYLCASSLGLGGAEGYTFGSGTRLTVV.

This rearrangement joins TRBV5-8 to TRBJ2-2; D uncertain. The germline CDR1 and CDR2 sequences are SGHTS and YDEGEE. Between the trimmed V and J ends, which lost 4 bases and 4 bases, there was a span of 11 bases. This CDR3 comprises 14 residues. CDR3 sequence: CASSLRRSTGELFF. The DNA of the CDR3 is TGTGCCAGCAGCCTCCGTCGGTCCACCGGGGAGCTGTTTTTT.

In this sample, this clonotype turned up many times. This CDR3 is CASSYIASGPYNEQFF. The CDR3 DNA reads TGTGCCAGCAGCTATATAGCTAGCGGCCCCTACAATGAGCAGTTCTTC. V usage is TRBV27 and J usage is TRBJ2-1, with 7 bases lining up with TRBD2. The CDR3 totals 16 residues. Germline V gene data show CDR1 as MNHEY and CDR2 as SMNVEV (reference sequence). The J segment lost 2 bases and the V segment lost 6 bases, leaving 10 bases of the junction unmatched.

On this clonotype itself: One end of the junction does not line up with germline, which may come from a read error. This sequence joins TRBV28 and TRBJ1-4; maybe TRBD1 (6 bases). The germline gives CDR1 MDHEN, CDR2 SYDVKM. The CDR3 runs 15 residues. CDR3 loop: CASSPPRGQDEKLVF. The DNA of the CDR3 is TGTGCCAGCAGTCCACCCAGGGGCCAGGATGAAAAACTGGTTTTT.

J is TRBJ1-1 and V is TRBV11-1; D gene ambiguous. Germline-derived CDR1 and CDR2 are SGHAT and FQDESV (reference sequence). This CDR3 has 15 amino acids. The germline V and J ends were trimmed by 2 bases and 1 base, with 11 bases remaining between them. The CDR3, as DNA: TGTGCCAGCAGCTTAACCACGGCGACGAACACTGAAGCTTTCTTT. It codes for CASSLTTATNTEAFF.

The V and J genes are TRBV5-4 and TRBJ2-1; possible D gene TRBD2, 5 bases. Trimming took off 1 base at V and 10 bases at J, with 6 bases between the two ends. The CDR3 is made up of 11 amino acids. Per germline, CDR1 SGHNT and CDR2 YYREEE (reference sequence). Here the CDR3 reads CASSLRLEQFF. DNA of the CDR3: TGTGCCAGCAGCTTGAGACTAGAGCAGTTCTTC.

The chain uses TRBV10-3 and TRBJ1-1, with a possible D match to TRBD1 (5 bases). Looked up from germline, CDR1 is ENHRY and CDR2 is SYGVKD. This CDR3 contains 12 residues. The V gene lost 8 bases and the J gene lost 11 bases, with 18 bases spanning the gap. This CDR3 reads CAIQGDGNEAFF. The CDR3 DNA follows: TGTGCCATCCAAGGGGATGGGAACGAGGCTTTCTTT.

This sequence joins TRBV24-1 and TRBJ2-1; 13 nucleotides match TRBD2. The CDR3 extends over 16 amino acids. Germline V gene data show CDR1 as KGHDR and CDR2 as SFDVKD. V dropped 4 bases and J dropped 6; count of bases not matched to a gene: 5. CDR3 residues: CATSEPTSGRGNEQFF. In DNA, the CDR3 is TGTGCCACCAGTGAACCCACTAGCGGGAGGGGCAATGAGCAGTTCTTC.

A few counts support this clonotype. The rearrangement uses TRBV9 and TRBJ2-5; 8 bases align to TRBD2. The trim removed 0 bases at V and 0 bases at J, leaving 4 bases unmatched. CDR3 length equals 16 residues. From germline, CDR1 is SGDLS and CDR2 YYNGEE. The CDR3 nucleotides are TGTGCCAGCAGCGTAGCCCCAGCGGGGGACCAAGAGACCCAGTACTTC. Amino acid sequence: CASSVAPAGDQETQYF.

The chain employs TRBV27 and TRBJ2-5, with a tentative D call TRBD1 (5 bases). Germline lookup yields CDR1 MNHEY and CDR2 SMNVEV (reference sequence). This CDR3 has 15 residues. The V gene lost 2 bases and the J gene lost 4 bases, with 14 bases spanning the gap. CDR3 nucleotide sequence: TGTGCCAGCAGTTTAGCCTGGGGCAGCCGAGAGACCCAGTACTTC. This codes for CASSLAWGSRETQYF.

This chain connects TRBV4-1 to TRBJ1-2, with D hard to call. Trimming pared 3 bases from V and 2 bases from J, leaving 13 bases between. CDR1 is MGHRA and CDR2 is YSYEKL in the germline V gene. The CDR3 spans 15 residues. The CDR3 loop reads CASSQKGTENYGYTF. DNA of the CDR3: TGCGCCAGCAGCCAGAAAGGCACCGAGAACTATGGCTACACCTTC.

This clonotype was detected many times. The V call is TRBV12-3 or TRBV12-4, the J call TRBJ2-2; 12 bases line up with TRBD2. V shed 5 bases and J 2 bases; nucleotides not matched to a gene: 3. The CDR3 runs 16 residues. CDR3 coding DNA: TGTGCCAGCAGTCCACTAGCGGGAGGCAACACCGGGGAGCTGTTTTTT. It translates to CASSPLAGGNTGELFF.

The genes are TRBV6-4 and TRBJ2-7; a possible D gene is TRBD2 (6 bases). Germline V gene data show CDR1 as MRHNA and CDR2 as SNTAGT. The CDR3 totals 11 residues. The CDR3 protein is CQGRGSYEQYV. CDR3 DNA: TGCCAAGGACGGGGGTCCTACGAGCAGTACGTC.

For the CDR3, the DNA is TGTGCCACCAGTGATTCGAACACTGAAGCTTTCTTT. This encodes CATSDSNTEAFF. This rearrangement joins TRBV24-1 to TRBJ1-1; D is uncertain. Trimming stripped 2 bases from V and 1 base from J, with 1 base between. Germline V gene data show CDR1 as KGHDR and CDR2 as SFDVKD. The CDR3 extends over 12 amino acids.

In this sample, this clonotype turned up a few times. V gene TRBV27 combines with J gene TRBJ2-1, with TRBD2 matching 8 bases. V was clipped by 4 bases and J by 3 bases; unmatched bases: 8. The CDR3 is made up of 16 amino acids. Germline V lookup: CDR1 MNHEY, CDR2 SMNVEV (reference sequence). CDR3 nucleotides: TGTGCCAGCAGTTCCTTCTCGGGACTAGGCTACAATGAGCAGTTCTTC. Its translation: CASSSFSGLGYNEQFF.

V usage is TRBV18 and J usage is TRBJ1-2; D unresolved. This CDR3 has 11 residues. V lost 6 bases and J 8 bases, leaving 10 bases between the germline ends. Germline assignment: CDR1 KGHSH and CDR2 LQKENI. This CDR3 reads CASSPNEGYTF. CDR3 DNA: TGTGCCAGCTCCCCTAATGAGGGCTACACCTTC.